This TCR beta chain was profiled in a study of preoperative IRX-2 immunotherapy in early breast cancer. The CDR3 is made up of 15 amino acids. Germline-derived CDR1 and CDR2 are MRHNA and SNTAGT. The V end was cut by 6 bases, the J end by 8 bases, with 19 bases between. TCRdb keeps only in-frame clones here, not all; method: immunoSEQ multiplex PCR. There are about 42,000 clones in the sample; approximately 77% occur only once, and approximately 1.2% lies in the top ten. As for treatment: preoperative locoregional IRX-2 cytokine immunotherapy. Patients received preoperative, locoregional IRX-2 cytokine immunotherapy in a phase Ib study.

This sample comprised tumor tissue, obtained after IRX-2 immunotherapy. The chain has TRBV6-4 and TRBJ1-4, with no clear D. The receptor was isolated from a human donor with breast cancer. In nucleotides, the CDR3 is TGTGCCAGCAGGCTCTTCTCAGGAGGTGGAGAAAAACTGTTTTTT. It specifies CASRLFSGGGEKLFF.